This is a list of T cell receptor beta chains from one sample in a study of blood T cell repertoires in COVID-19. Assay used: immunoSEQ multiplex PCR; TCRdb lists only in-frame clones, some missing. Here the sample spans more than 90,000 clones, about four fifths being singletons. Sequenced input: peripheral blood. These TCRs come from a woman of 80 years or more with acute or convalescent COVID-19. CDR3s include the opening cysteine and the closing phenylalanine or tryptophan. A D gene is named only where the DNA matches it firmly. Clone size is not always given. Where it is, it says once, few, many or a class for expanded clones.

v_call	d_call	clone_size	j_call	cdr3_nt	cdr3_aa
TRBV5-1	TRBD1	NA	TRBJ2-1	TGCGCCAGCAGCGTCTTTACAGGGGGCAATGAGCAGTTCTTC	CASSVFTGGNEQFF
TRBV9	TRBD2	NA	TRBJ2-7	TGTGCCAGCAGCGCAACCGGGGGACTAGCGGGGGGACCCTACGAGCAGTACTTC	CASSATGGLAGGPYEQYF
TRBV7-2	NA	NA	TRBJ2-7	TGTGCCAGCAGCTTATCGTCCCCAAAACTCCTCTCCTACGAGCAGTACTTC	CASSLSSPKLLSYEQYF
TRBV18	NA	NA	TRBJ1-2	TGTGCCAGCTCACAGTCGAGCAGGGCCACCCAGTATGGCTACACCTTC	CASSQSSRATQYGYTF
TRBV29-1	NA	NA	TRBJ2-7	TGCAGCGTTGAAGATCAAGGGGCTGGGCAGTACTTC	CSVEDQGAGQYF
TRBV10-3	TRBD1	NA	TRBJ2-2	TGTGCCATCGGCGGGACAGGGGACACCGGGGAGCTGTTTTTT	CAIGGTGDTGELFF
TRBV2	NA	NA	TRBJ2-7	TGTGCCAGCAGTGAATTGAGGGAGAACCTCGAGCAGTACTTC	CASSELRENLEQYF
TRBV7-2	NA	NA	TRBJ1-2	TGTGCCAGCAGACCGGCGATACAGGGAAGAGGCTACACCTTC	CASRPAIQGRGYTF
TRBV7-3	TRBD2	NA	TRBJ2-1	TGTGCCAGCAGCTCGACTAGCGGGACCGGTGAGCAGTTCTTC	CASSSTSGTGEQFF
TRBV7-2	NA	NA	TRBJ1-2	TGTGCCAGCAGCTTAGACTCAGGGCTCATTGGCTACACCTTC	CASSLDSGLIGYTF
TRBV7-2	TRBD2	NA	TRBJ2-5	TGTGCCAGCAGCTTAAGCGGCGGCGGCGGGGGCCAAGAGACCCAGTACTTC	CASSLSGGGGGQETQYF
TRBV6-5	NA	NA	TRBJ1-1	TGTGCCAGCAGTTGGACAGTGGGGACACCTGAAGCTTTCTTT	CASSWTVGTPEAFF
TRBV2	NA	NA	TRBJ1-4	TGTGCCAGCAGTGAAAGAGCAACTAATGAAAAACTGTTTTTT	CASSERATNEKLFF
TRBV2	TRBD2	NA	TRBJ2-1	TGTGCCAGCAGTGGACCGGGACTAGCGGGAGTGAATGAGCAGTTCTTC	CASSGPGLAGVNEQFF
TRBV5-1	NA	NA	TRBJ1-1	TGCGCCAGCAGCTTGAGGGGAACTGAAGCTTTCTTT	CASSLRGTEAFF
TRBV28	TRBD2	NA	TRBJ2-7	TGTGCCAGCAGACTGGGACTAGCGGGAGGCGAGCAGTACTTC	CASRLGLAGGEQYF
TRBV2	TRBD1	NA	TRBJ1-5	TGTGCCAGCAGTGAAAAGACAGGGGTCAGCAATCAGCCCCAGCATTTT	CASSEKTGVSNQPQHF
TRBV7-2	NA	few	TRBJ2-3	TGTGCCAGCAGCTTATTCTCGCGGTTCACAGATACGCAGTATTTT	CASSLFSRFTDTQYF